This T cell receptor (beta chain) was identified in a study of neurological immune-mediated disorders (dated by TCRdb to between 2018 and 2020). Describing the broader study: Among the approximately 35 multiple sclerosis patients, relapsing-remitting MS accounted for some 30 and secondary progressive MS accounted for 3. Peripheral blood TCR-beta repertoires from HTLV-I-associated myelopathy (HAM/TSP) patients, multiple sclerosis patients and healthy controls were compared by UMI-based sequencing. The cohort was made up of about 66 subjects, consisting of about 14 HAM/TSP patients, about 35 multiple sclerosis patients and roughly 20 healthy controls. The approximately 100 TCR-beta libraries included longitudinal samples, technical triplicates and paired sorted CD4+ and CD8+ T-cell subsets alongside PBMC samples.

cDNA was synthesized by template-switch 5'RACE using a primer carrying a 10-nucleotide random unique molecular identifier by which each TCR transcript was tagged. Each sequencing run produced over 190 million TCR-beta sequences covering 15-18 subjects. Total RNA was extracted with the RNeasy kit. TCR-beta VDJ regions were amplified with primers for the TCR constant region and the 5'RACE anchor, using the KAPA Real-time Library Amplification kit. A first PCR added sample indexes and Illumina adaptors, after which a second PCR increased the library yield. After purification with Ampure beads, the TCR product of roughly 650 bp was size-selected on a 2% E-gel SizeSelection system. Before pooling, library quality was assessed on a Bioanalyzer, concentration was determined with Qubit, and library quantification was performed with the Kapa Library Quantification kit. An Illumina HiSeq 2500 sequenced the libraries paired-end 2 x 150 bp. To increase sequence diversity, about 25-31% phiX was spiked into each library pool. Under the source paper's analysis protocol: Quality-filtered reads were processed with the UMI-based MiGEC pipeline, which removed over 90% of raw TCR sequences during error correction. VDJ genes were aligned to IMGT germline references, and clonotypes were defined by unique CDR3 amino acid sequence plus V-J genes. Clonal expansion, Shannon diversity, and CDR3 relatedness (CalcPairwiseDistances, ClusterSamples) were evaluated with VDJtools, and phylogenetic trees were built with CLCbio workbench. Expanded clones were defined as having at least 8 unique UMIs, based on coefficient-of-variation modelling across technical triplicates. TCRdb took the public reads, trimmed them with fastp at Q25, ran MiXCR for clone calling and kept in-frame beta chains. When rows share a CDR3 protein, they turn into one entry using the most common DNA and genes. These V and J calls rely on TCRdb rather than the paper's analysis. In all, the sample holds some 60,000 distinct CDR3 sequences, and around 5% of those were seen once. The top ten clones comprise roughly 3.4% of the sample.

Findings and caveats that apply to the study as a whole: No identical CDR3 amino acid sequences were shared among expanded clones across subjects, suggesting private TCR-beta repertoires in all groups. Repertoires from 18 of 34 MS patients were grouped by phylogenetic analysis into a cluster of related CDR3 sequences, suggesting a possible repertoire-level signature. The MS cluster was not associated with any clinical or MRI features, and the authors stated that larger cohorts are needed. The highest TCR clonal expansion was observed in HAM/TSP patients, whereas the lowest was observed in MS patients, even when compared with healthy controls.

The junction carries 6 bases between V and J, which are trimmed by 8 bases and 1 base respectively. The CDR1 and CDR2 encoded by the germline V gene are MNHEY and SVGEGT. The CDR3 measures 11 amino acids from cysteine to phenylalanine. Only the CDR3 DNA is retained, 33 bases long and in frame from the first base. Libraries from unsorted PBMCs were made from 2 million PBMCs kept in RNAlater at -80 degrees C until RNA extraction. The multiple sclerosis patients were enrolled in a US clinical protocol that evaluated disease progression with magnetic resonance imaging. Peripheral blood was subjected to Ficoll-Hypaque density gradient centrifugation to isolate PBMCs, which were then cryopreserved in liquid nitrogen. This clonotype was seen ten or more times. It lacks a known antigen. The record has no base qualities; no much larger clone is one base away.

The sequencing sample was made of PBMCs. The chain links TRBV6-2 or TRBV6-3 with TRBJ2-7; the D segment cannot be called with confidence. The receptor's source is a woman aged 45-60 years with multiple sclerosis. The DNA sequence reads TGTGCCAGCGGCGTTTCCTACGAGCAGTACTTC. It specifies CASGVSYEQYF.